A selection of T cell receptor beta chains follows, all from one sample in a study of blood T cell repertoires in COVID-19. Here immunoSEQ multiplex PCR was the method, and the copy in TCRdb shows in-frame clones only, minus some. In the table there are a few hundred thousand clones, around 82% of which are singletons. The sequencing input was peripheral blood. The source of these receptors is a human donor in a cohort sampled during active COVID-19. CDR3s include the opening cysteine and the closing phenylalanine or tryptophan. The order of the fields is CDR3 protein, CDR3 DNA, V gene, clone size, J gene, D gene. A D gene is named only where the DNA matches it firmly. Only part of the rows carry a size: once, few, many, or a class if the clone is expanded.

cdr3_aa: CASSRDVRTDNSPLHF
cdr3_nt: TGTGCCAGCAGCCGGGATGTTAGGACAGATAATTCACCCCTCCACTTT
v_call: TRBV4-2
clone_size: NA
j_call: TRBJ1-6
d_call: NA

cdr3_aa: CASNFQWTNNEQFF
cdr3_nt: TGTGCCAGCAATTTTCAATGGACAAACAATGAGCAGTTCTTC
v_call: TRBV2
clone_size: NA
j_call: TRBJ2-1
d_call: NA

cdr3_aa: CASRPGQGHYGYTF
cdr3_nt: TGTGCCAGCAGACCGGGACAGGGCCACTATGGCTACACCTTC
v_call: TRBV2
clone_size: NA
j_call: TRBJ1-2
d_call: TRBD1

cdr3_aa: CASSLMPTGSFYEQYF
cdr3_nt: TGTGCCAGCAGCTTAATGCCCACCGGGAGTTTCTACGAGCAGTACTTC
v_call: TRBV7-8
clone_size: few
j_call: TRBJ2-7
d_call: NA

cdr3_aa: CASKESRRGGYTF
cdr3_nt: TGTGCCAGCAAAGAGTCCCGGAGGGGAGGCTACACCTTC
v_call: TRBV6-5
clone_size: NA
j_call: TRBJ1-2
d_call: NA

cdr3_aa: CSVGRVDGYTF
cdr3_nt: TGCAGCGTTGGCAGGGTTGACGGCTACACCTTC
v_call: TRBV29-1
clone_size: NA
j_call: TRBJ1-2
d_call: NA

cdr3_aa: CASSLASGREQFF
cdr3_nt: TGTGCCAGCAGTTTGGCTAGCGGCCGGGAGCAGTTCTTC
v_call: TRBV2
clone_size: few
j_call: TRBJ2-1
d_call: TRBD2

cdr3_aa: CASSYPGTANEQYF
cdr3_nt: TGTGCCAGCAGTTACCCAGGGACAGCTAACGAGCAGTACTTC
v_call: TRBV6-2/TRBV6-3
clone_size: NA
j_call: TRBJ2-7
d_call: TRBD1

cdr3_aa: CASSTRGAGPYGYTF
cdr3_nt: TGTGCCAGTAGTACGCGGGGGGCAGGCCCCTATGGCTACACCTTC
v_call: TRBV19
clone_size: NA
j_call: TRBJ1-2
d_call: NA

cdr3_aa: CASSIFGGTGKAKNIQYF
cdr3_nt: TGTGCCAGTAGTATATTTGGCGGGACAGGGAAGGCCAAAAACATTCAGTACTTC
v_call: TRBV19
clone_size: NA
j_call: TRBJ2-4
d_call: TRBD1

cdr3_aa: CASNMFYSEKLFF
cdr3_nt: TGTGCCAGCAATATGTTTTACAGTGAAAAACTGTTTTTT
v_call: TRBV21-1
clone_size: once
j_call: TRBJ1-4
d_call: NA

cdr3_aa: CASSPTTRPTYEQYF
cdr3_nt: TGTGCCAGCAGTCCAACGACTAGGCCCACCTACGAGCAGTACTTC
v_call: TRBV27
clone_size: once
j_call: TRBJ2-7
d_call: NA

cdr3_aa: CASRSTGADTQYF
cdr3_nt: TGTGCCAGCAGGTCTACAGGGGCAGATACGCAGTATTTT
v_call: TRBV6-5
clone_size: NA
j_call: TRBJ2-3
d_call: TRBD1

cdr3_aa: CASSARGGEVTQYF
cdr3_nt: TGTGCCAGCAGTGCTCGGGGGGGTGAAGTTACGCAGTATTTT
v_call: TRBV25-1
clone_size: few
j_call: TRBJ2-3
d_call: TRBD2

cdr3_aa: CASSHWDRGNTIYF
cdr3_nt: TGTGCCAGCAGCCACTGGGACAGGGGAAACACCATATATTTT
v_call: TRBV7-8
clone_size: once
j_call: TRBJ1-3
d_call: TRBD1

cdr3_aa: CASSRGVGGELFF
cdr3_nt: TGTGCCAGCAGCCGAGGCGTCGGCGGGGAGCTGTTTTTT
v_call: TRBV5-4
clone_size: NA
j_call: TRBJ2-2
d_call: NA

cdr3_aa: CASSIAGGGKATQYF
cdr3_nt: TGTGCCAGTAGTATAGCGGGGGGGGGAAAAGCTACGCAGTATTTT
v_call: TRBV19
clone_size: NA
j_call: TRBJ2-3
d_call: TRBD2

cdr3_aa: CASSRFGEQFF
cdr3_nt: TGTGCCAGCAGTCGATTCGGTGAGCAGTTCTTC
v_call: TRBV5-6
clone_size: few
j_call: TRBJ2-1
d_call: NA

cdr3_aa: CASSQNPGQGRSSFF
cdr3_nt: TGCGCCAGCAGCCAAAATCCGGGTCAGGGGCGAAGTTCGTTCTTC
v_call: TRBV4-1
clone_size: NA
j_call: TRBJ2-1
d_call: NA

cdr3_aa: CASRTDRRQDNSPLHF
cdr3_nt: TGTGCCAGCAGAACCGACAGGAGGCAGGATAATTCACCCCTCCACTTT
v_call: TRBV2
clone_size: NA
j_call: TRBJ1-6
d_call: NA

cdr3_aa: CASSFGTGGNTGELFF
cdr3_nt: TGTGCCAGCAGCTTTGGGACAGGAGGAAACACCGGGGAGCTGTTTTTT
v_call: TRBV5-6
clone_size: NA
j_call: TRBJ2-2
d_call: TRBD1

cdr3_aa: CASSPRDILNTEAFF
cdr3_nt: TGCGCCAGCAGCCCAAGGGACATCCTGAACACTGAAGCTTTCTTT
v_call: TRBV5-1
clone_size: NA
j_call: TRBJ1-1
d_call: NA

cdr3_aa: CASSRQGLSYGYTF
cdr3_nt: TGTGCCAGTAGTCGACAGGGATTATCCTATGGCTACACCTTC
v_call: TRBV19
clone_size: NA
j_call: TRBJ1-2
d_call: TRBD1

cdr3_aa: CASSEIPSGNGELFF
cdr3_nt: TGTGCCAGCAGTGAAATCCCTAGCGGGAACGGGGAGCTGTTTTTT
v_call: TRBV6-1
clone_size: once
j_call: TRBJ2-2
d_call: TRBD2

cdr3_aa: CASSPRTSGGGGANVLTF
cdr3_nt: TGTGCCAGCAGCCCCCGGACTAGCGGGGGTGGGGGGGCCAACGTCCTGACTTTC
v_call: TRBV5-4
clone_size: NA
j_call: TRBJ2-6
d_call: TRBD2

cdr3_aa: CASSFRGYNQPQHF
cdr3_nt: TGTGCCAGCAGTTTTCGCGGATACAATCAGCCCCAGCATTTT
v_call: TRBV27
clone_size: NA
j_call: TRBJ1-5
d_call: NA

cdr3_aa: CASSPVTGVPDTQYF
cdr3_nt: TGTGCCAGCTCACCGGTGACAGGGGTCCCAGATACGCAGTATTTT
v_call: TRBV18
clone_size: NA
j_call: TRBJ2-3
d_call: TRBD1

cdr3_aa: CASSLVASVEQFF
cdr3_nt: TGCGCCAGCAGCTTGGTTGCGTCGGTTGAGCAGTTCTTC
v_call: TRBV5-1
clone_size: NA
j_call: TRBJ2-1
d_call: NA

cdr3_aa: CASRSGSGAANTIYF
cdr3_nt: TGCGCCAGCAGATCGGGGTCAGGAGCCGCAAACACCATATATTTT
v_call: TRBV5-1
clone_size: NA
j_call: TRBJ1-3
d_call: NA

cdr3_aa: CASSAVTGPLSGNTIYF
cdr3_nt: TGTGCCAGCAGCGCAGTAACAGGGCCCCTCTCTGGAAACACCATATATTTT
v_call: TRBV9
clone_size: NA
j_call: TRBJ1-3
d_call: NA

cdr3_aa: CASSQETGFYGYTF
cdr3_nt: TGCGCCAGCAGCCAAGAAACAGGGTTTTATGGCTACACCTTC
v_call: TRBV4-1
clone_size: NA
j_call: TRBJ1-2
d_call: NA

cdr3_aa: CATSDQSSGYTDTQYF
cdr3_nt: TGTGCCACCAGTGACCAAAGTAGCGGCTACACAGATACGCAGTATTTT
v_call: TRBV24-1
clone_size: NA
j_call: TRBJ2-3
d_call: NA

cdr3_aa: CASRQGQGLHNSPLHF
cdr3_nt: TGTGCCAGCAGACAGGGACAGGGTTTGCATAATTCACCCCTCCACTTT
v_call: TRBV2
clone_size: NA
j_call: TRBJ1-6
d_call: TRBD1

cdr3_aa: CASSLMGLAGGEQFF
cdr3_nt: TGTGCCAGCAGCCTAATGGGACTAGCGGGAGGGGAGCAGTTCTTC
v_call: TRBV6-5
clone_size: NA
j_call: TRBJ2-1
d_call: TRBD2

cdr3_aa: CASSFRLAGGPGTGELFF
cdr3_nt: TGTGCCAGCAGCTTCCGACTAGCGGGAGGGCCAGGGACCGGGGAGCTGTTTTTT
v_call: TRBV9
clone_size: few
j_call: TRBJ2-2
d_call: TRBD2

cdr3_aa: CSLFTDTQYF
cdr3_nt: TGCAGCCTTTTCACAGATACGCAGTATTTT
v_call: TRBV29-1
clone_size: NA
j_call: TRBJ2-3
d_call: NA

cdr3_aa: CASSSGTSGGAGTQYF
cdr3_nt: TGCGCCAGCAGCTCCGGGACTAGCGGGGGGGCCGGGACCCAGTACTTC
v_call: TRBV5-1
clone_size: NA
j_call: TRBJ2-5
d_call: TRBD2

cdr3_aa: CASSGTVNTEAFF
cdr3_nt: TGTGCCAGCAGCGGGACAGTGAACACTGAAGCTTTCTTT
v_call: TRBV7-2
clone_size: NA
j_call: TRBJ1-1
d_call: TRBD1

cdr3_aa: CASSIDLLAGGTDTQYF
cdr3_nt: TGTGCCAGTAGTATAGATCTCCTAGCGGGAGGTACAGATACGCAGTATTTT
v_call: TRBV19
clone_size: once
j_call: TRBJ2-3
d_call: TRBD2

cdr3_aa: CASSRGQETEAFF
cdr3_nt: TGTGCCAGCAGCCGGGGACAGGAGACTGAAGCTTTCTTT
v_call: TRBV6-5
clone_size: NA
j_call: TRBJ1-1
d_call: TRBD1

cdr3_aa: CASSLRTGRTPLHF
cdr3_nt: TGTGCCAGCAGCTTACGGACAGGGCGAACACCCCTCCACTTT
v_call: TRBV7-2
clone_size: NA
j_call: TRBJ1-6
d_call: TRBD1

cdr3_aa: CASSRGLAAPSEQFF
cdr3_nt: TGTGCCAGCAGCCGTGGACTAGCCGCGCCGAGTGAGCAGTTCTTC
v_call: TRBV6-5
clone_size: NA
j_call: TRBJ2-1
d_call: TRBD2